A selection of T cell receptor beta chains follows, all from one sample in a study of shared clonotypes between healthy human individuals. Sequencing used immunoSEQ multiplex PCR; TCRdb keeps in-frame clones, though not all of them. Of hundreds of thousands of clones in the sample, around 73% are singletons; the top ten hold around 2%. The sequencing input was memory CD4+ T cells sorted from blood. These receptors came from a woman in her 30s in good health. Each CDR3 is given with its conserved first and last residue. The order of the fields is J gene, D gene, clone size, V gene, CDR3 length, CDR3 protein, CDR3 DNA. D genes are given only for firm matches. Part of the rows lack a size; the others show once, few, many or a class for expanded clones.

TRBJ1-5	NA	NA	TRBV27	18	CASSLRPPRGDSNQPQHF	TGTGCCAGCAGTTTACGCCCTCCGAGGGGGGATAGCAATCAGCCCCAGCATTTT
TRBJ2-1	NA	NA	TRBV11-2	14	CASSLDRNSNEQFF	TGTGCCAGCAGCTTAGATCGGAATAGCAATGAGCAGTTCTTC
TRBJ2-2	NA	NA	TRBV11-3	12	CASSLRSGELFF	TGTGCCAGCAGCTTGCGTTCCGGGGAGCTGTTTTTT
TRBJ1-2	TRBD1	NA	TRBV28	14	CATLGTVSNYGYTF	TGTGCCACCCTAGGGACAGTGTCTAACTATGGCTACACCTTC
TRBJ2-3	TRBD2	NA	TRBV7-3	15	CASSTGTRSTDTQYF	TGTGCCAGCAGTACGGGGACTAGAAGTACAGATACGCAGTATTTT
TRBJ2-7	TRBD2	NA	TRBV5-4	15	CASSPQTSASYEQYF	TGTGCCAGCAGCCCCCAGACTAGCGCCTCCTACGAGCAGTACTTC
TRBJ1-1	NA	NA	TRBV19	18	CASSPRGRGIQMNTEAFF	TGTGCCAGTAGTCCTCGGGGACGGGGCATCCAAATGAACACTGAAGCTTTCTTT
TRBJ1-3	NA	NA	TRBV5-1	15	CASSLGLNPGNTIYF	TGCGCCAGCAGCTTGGGACTCAACCCTGGAAACACCATATATTTT
TRBJ2-4	NA	NA	TRBV27	14	CASPLGESKNIQYF	TGTGCCAGCCCCCTAGGGGAGTCCAAAAACATTCAGTACTTC
TRBJ2-1	NA	NA	TRBV7-3	17	CASSRYSRGRAYNEQFF	TGTGCCAGCAGCCGCTATTCACGGGGGCGCGCCTACAATGAGCAGTTCTTC
TRBJ1-4	TRBD1	once	TRBV4-2	17	CASSQAPAGGAEEKLFF	TGTGCCAGCAGCCAAGCCCCCGCAGGGGGCGCGGAGGAAAAACTGTTTTTT
TRBJ1-1	NA	NA	TRBV28	11	CATQGNTEAFF	TGTGCCACCCAGGGGAACACTGAAGCTTTCTTT
TRBJ2-7	TRBD2	NA	TRBV6-6	13	CASRPSGSHEQYF	TGTGCCAGCAGACCTAGCGGGAGCCACGAGCAGTACTTC
TRBJ1-3	NA	once	TRBV9	16	CASSVGDNLAGNTIYF	TGTGCCAGCAGCGTAGGGGACAATCTAGCTGGAAACACCATATATTTT
TRBJ2-2	TRBD2	few	TRBV7-3	15	CASSLGLAEAGELFF	TGTGCCAGCAGCTTGGGACTAGCGGAAGCCGGGGAGCTGTTTTTT
TRBJ1-3	NA	NA	TRBV29-1	12	CSVDRGRNTIYF	TGCAGCGTTGACCGGGGCAGAAACACCATATATTTT